This entry lists 24 T cell receptor beta chains sequenced from one sample in a study of blood T cell repertoires in COVID-19. The protocol was immunoSEQ multiplex PCR, while the TCRdb copy is restricted to in-frame clones and leaves out a portion. Found here are around 140,000 clones, about 87% of them singletons; the top ten hold about 11%. The sequencing sample was made of PBMCs or T cells enriched from blood (not recorded which). The receptor source for this set is a man between 60 and 75 years old who had recovered from COVID-19.

The sample holds a few counts of this clone. CDR3 sequence reads: CASSPYRNQPQHF. Here the CDR3 DNA reads TGTGCCAGCAGCCCTTACAGGAATCAGCCCCAGCATTTT. This sequence joins TRBV3-1 (or the pseudogene TRBV3-2) and TRBJ1-5; perhaps TRBD1 as D (5 bases). Germline values: CDR1 LGHDT, CDR2 YNNKEL (reference sequence). The germline V and J ends were trimmed by 4 bases and 4 bases, with 8 bases remaining between them. CDR3 length: 13 residues.

V usage is TRBV7-9 and J usage is TRBJ2-1, with TRBD1 identical over 7 bases. CDR3 length: 16 amino acids. Germline lookup yields CDR1 SEHNR and CDR2 FQNEAQ (reference sequence). V lost 4 bases to trimming and J lost 1 base; unmatched junction nucleotides: 7. The CDR3 sequence: CASSSRGSLSYNEQFF. CDR3 DNA sequence: TGTGCCAGCAGCTCCAGGGGGAGTTTATCCTACAATGAGCAGTTCTTC.

The chain links TRBV4-1 to TRBJ1-2, with 9 bases identical to TRBD1. CDR1 and CDR2 (germline): MGHRA, YSYEKL. The V segment lost 1 base and the J segment 5 bases; nucleotides outside the gene matches: 5. The CDR3 contains 15 residues. The CDR3 spells CASSQGGQGYYGYTF. CDR3 sequence (DNA): TGCGCCAGCAGCCAAGGCGGACAGGGGTATTATGGCTACACCTTC.

The chain uses TRBV19 and TRBJ2-6; D is unclear. CDR1 LNHDA and CDR2 SQIVND come from the germline V gene (reference sequence). This CDR3 comprises 13 residues. With 6 bases removed from V and 2 bases from J, the gap between germline ends came to 5 bases. CDR3 sequence reads: CASSYPGANVLTF. The CDR3 region has the DNA TGTGCCAGTAGCTACCCTGGGGCCAACGTCCTGACTTTC.

V and J are TRBV19 and TRBJ1-2, with D possibly TRBD1 on 6 matching bases. The CDR3 is made up of 13 amino acids. Between the trimmed V and J ends, which lost 3 bases and 6 bases, there was a span of 11 bases. Germline lookup yields CDR1 LNHDA and CDR2 SQIVND (reference sequence). DNA for the CDR3: TGTGCCAGTAGTATCAGGGGACGGGATGGCTACACCTTC. As protein: CASSIRGRDGYTF.

Comments on this clone: Mismatch with germline at one junction end may stem from a read error. This chain links TRBV3-1 (or the pseudogene TRBV3-2) with TRBJ2-7, with 9 bases that match TRBD2. The CDR3 spans 13 residues. Germline CDR1 LGHDT, CDR2 YNNKEL (reference sequence). The CDR3 spells CASSPPTSGALHF. The CDR3 region has the DNA TGTGCCAGCAGCCCGCCGACTAGCGGTGCCCTACACTTC.

The gene calls are TRBV6-5 and TRBJ1-2; D not certain. Looked up from germline, CDR1 is MNHEY and CDR2 is SVGAGI. The ends were cut back, 7 bases at V and 0 bases at J, with 9 bases in the middle. There are 13 residues in the CDR3. This chain's CDR3 is CASTHTTNYGYTF. In nucleotides, the CDR3 is TGTGCCAGCACTCACACCACTAACTATGGCTACACCTTC.

The chain uses TRBV21-1 and TRBJ2-2; the table assigns TRBD2, which was not confirmed against the DNA. TRBV21-1 is a documented pseudogene. CDR3 length: 18 amino acids. The CDR3 sequence is CASSKEASGTTNTGELFF. The CDR3 bases are TGTGCCAGCAGCAAAGAGGCTAGCGGAACAACGAACACCGGGGAGCTGTTTTTT.

In its sample, this clone was seen once. The rearrangement uses TRBV19 and TRBJ2-1; TRBD2 might be the D (5 bases). This CDR3 comprises 16 residues. Germline V gives CDR1 LNHDA, CDR2 SQIVND (reference sequence). Deletions cut 5 bases from V and 3 bases from J, with 17 bases between. This chain's CDR3 is CASSQRAATHYNEQFF. The CDR3 coding sequence is TGTGCCAGTAGTCAAAGAGCGGCGACCCACTACAATGAGCAGTTCTTC.

The rearrangement uses TRBV30 and TRBJ1-2; tentative D call: TRBD1 (6 bases). V was pared by 3 bases and J by 4 bases, with 15 bases between. The V gene's germline CDR1 is GTSNPN and CDR2 SVGIG (reference sequence). The CDR3 contains 14 residues. The CDR3 bases are TGTGCCTGGAGGGGTCGGGGGGGCTCCTATGGCTACACCTTC. Protein: CAWRGRGGSYGYTF.

As DNA, the CDR3 is TGCAGCGTTGAAGGCGCGAGCGGGAGGAGTTGGAAGACCCAGTACTTC. This gives the protein CSVEGASGRSWKTQYF. The chain links TRBV29-1 to TRBJ2-5; 9 bases are a match to TRBD2. The ends lost 1 base at V and 6 bases at J; junction bases unmatched: 12. Germline V gives CDR1 SQVTM, CDR2 ANQGSEA. This CDR3 spans 16 amino acids.

The chain links TRBV6-1 to TRBJ2-7; D perhaps matches TRBD2 (5 bases). The ends were cut back, 2 bases at V and 3 bases at J, with 11 bases in the middle. The CDR3 length is 14 residues. CDR1 and CDR2 (germline): MNHNS, SASEGT. CDR3 coding DNA: TGTGCCAGCAGTGAAACGTGGGCGGGCTACGAGCAGTACTTC. Protein sequence: CASSETWAGYEQYF.

The genes are TRBV11-3 and TRBJ2-5, with 10 positions matching TRBD2. After removal of 5 bases from V and 5 bases from J, the junction contained 11 bases not matched to a gene. The CDR3 consists of 16 residues. Germline V gene data show CDR1 as SGHNT and CDR2 as YENEEA. CDR3 DNA sequence: TGTGCCAGCAGCGACGGGACTAGCGCGGCCGGGGAGACCCAGTACTTC. This gives the protein CASSDGTSAAGETQYF.

This clone was counted once. The chain has TRBV10-2 and TRBJ2-3; D might be TRBD1 (5 bases). The V end lost 6 bases, the J end lost 7 bases, and 11 bases lay between the germline ends. This CDR3 contains 12 residues. Germline CDR1 and CDR2: WSHSY and SAAADI. CDR3 region: CASSPQGHTQYF. DNA for the CDR3: TGCGCCAGCAGCCCCCAGGGCCATACGCAGTATTTT.

The chain is built from TRBV10-1 and TRBJ2-2, with D uncertain. V lost 3 bases and J lost 4, with 6 bases in between. This CDR3 is 13 amino acids long. The V gene's germline CDR1 is WNHNN and CDR2 SYGVQD (reference sequence). CDR3 DNA: TGCGCCAGCAGTGACTTCGGCACCGGGGAGCTGTTTTTT. Translation gives CASSDFGTGELFF.

V gene TRBV6-2 or TRBV6-3 combines with J gene TRBJ2-1; 8 nucleotides align to TRBD2. CDR1 and CDR2 (germline): MNHEY, SVGEGT. Trimming removed 2 bases from V and 6 bases from J; junction bases left unmatched: 21. The length of the CDR3 is 20 residues. DNA for the CDR3: TGTGCCAGCAGTTACCCCCCGCGATTTATGAGCGGGAGTCGGAGCAATGAGCAGTTCTTC. It encodes CASSYPPRFMSGSRSNEQFF.

The V gene is TRBV11-3, the J gene TRBJ2-1; tentative D call: TRBD1 (6 bases). This CDR3 contains 15 residues. V lost 1 base, J lost 0 bases, and 7 bases lay in between. Germline V gives CDR1 SGHNT, CDR2 YENEEA. This CDR3 is CASSLGQDSYNEQFF. The CDR3 coding sequence is TGTGCCAGCAGCTTAGGACAGGACTCCTACAATGAGCAGTTCTTC.

Here the CDR3 DNA reads TGTGCCACCAGCAGAGACCCGCCGGGGGGTCCCCAGCATTTT. It is translated as CATSRDPPGGPQHF. The V and J genes are TRBV15 and TRBJ1-5; TRBD1 might be the D (5 bases). Germline-derived CDR1 and CDR2 are LNHNV and YYDKDF (reference sequence). V lost 0 bases and J 10 bases, leaving 13 bases between the germline ends. The CDR3 spans 14 residues.

The chain has TRBV3-1 (or the pseudogene TRBV3-2) and TRBJ1-5; no firm D call. The length of the CDR3 is 14 residues. Germline V gene lookup returns CDR1 LGHDT and CDR2 YNNKEL (reference sequence). Trimming left V 1 base short and J 4 bases short, with 8 bases between. CDR3 amino acids: CASSQVSGNQPQHF. CDR3 nucleotides: TGTGCCAGCAGCCAAGTTTCGGGGAATCAGCCCCAGCATTTT.

The CDR3, as DNA: TGCGCCAGCAGCTTGGAGGGCAGCGCGGGGACCCAGTACTTC. Its protein is CASSLEGSAGTQYF. This chain connects TRBV5-1 to TRBJ2-5; D is possibly TRBD2 (5 bases). Trimming cost V 0 bases and J 7 bases, with 13 bases left between them. Germline V gives CDR1 SGHRS, CDR2 YFSETQ. The length of the CDR3 is 14 residues.

This chain uses TRBV6-5 with TRBJ2-5, with a weak D call TRBD2 (6 bases). V shed 11 bases and J shed 2 bases, with 15 bases lying between them. The CDR3 totals 13 residues. Germline CDR1 is MNHEY and CDR2 is SVGAGI. The CDR3 is CAAIPGGQETQYF. CDR3 DNA: TGTGCCGCCATACCCGGAGGGCAAGAGACCCAGTACTTC.

The chain has TRBV7-9 and TRBJ2-2; D gene uncertain. The CDR3 is made up of 11 amino acids. The germline CDR1 and CDR2 sequences are SEHNR and FQNEAQ (reference sequence). V was shortened by 7 bases and J by 5 bases, with 5 bases between the two germline ends. This chain's CDR3 is CASTPTGELFF. CDR3 sequence (DNA): TGTGCCAGCACCCCGACCGGGGAGCTGTTTTTT.

The chain links TRBV5-1 to TRBJ2-7, with 10 bases aligning to TRBD1. V shed 3 bases and J 1 base; nucleotides not matched to a gene: 10. The CDR3 is made up of 17 amino acids. The germline V gene has CDR1 SGHRS and CDR2 YFSETQ. The DNA for the CDR3 is TGCGCCAGCAGCTCCGACCCGACAGGGGGCGGTTCCTACGAGCAGTACTTC. Translated, it gives CASSSDPTGGGSYEQYF.

The chain has TRBV4-2 and TRBJ2-5; 8 nucleotides agree with TRBD2. CDR1 and CDR2 (germline): LGHNA, YNFKEQ. CDR3 length: 15 residues. The junction had 8 bases not matched to a gene; V was cut back by 4 bases and J by 4 bases. CDR3: CASSRPGRGGETQYF. CDR3 coding DNA: TGTGCCAGCAGCCGGCCGGGACGGGGGGGAGAGACCCAGTACTTC.